This T cell receptor beta chain was retrieved from a study of blood T cell repertoires in COVID-19. CDR1 is SNHLY, CDR2 FYNNEI, per germline. J gave up 5 bases and V 6 bases, and 3 bases lay outside the gene matches. This CDR3 spans 13 amino acids. Repertoires were generated with immunoSEQ multiplex PCR, while TCRdb's copy carries only in-frame clones and drops some. The sample includes roughly 55,000 clones, around 87% of them seen just once. The TCR originated in a man aged 45-65 years with active COVID-19. Sequenced: peripheral blood. The rearrangement links TRBV2 to TRBJ2-2; 7 bases line up with TRBD2. CDR3 protein: CASSREETGELFF. CDR3 sequence (DNA): TGTGCCAGCAGCCGGGAGGAGACCGGGGAGCTGTTTTTT.